A selection of T cell receptor beta chains follows, all from one sample in a study of blood T cells in healthy people across ages. A single record per CDR3 protein comes from TCRdb applying MiXCR to the 5' RACE reads. The data hold approximately 1.5 million distinct CDR3 sequences, with roughly 32% observed a single time. The sample comprised blood. These receptors originate from a woman aged 25 to 39 in good health. CDR3s include the opening cysteine and the closing phenylalanine or tryptophan. D genes are given only for firm matches. The size entry is marked missing in some rows and otherwise reads once, few, many or a size class.

V gene: TRBV6-6
clone size: few
J gene: TRBJ1-6
D gene: -
CDR3 protein: CASMVGANSPLHF
CDR3 DNA: TGTGCCAGCATGGTGGGAGCTAATTCACCCCTCCACTTT

V gene: TRBV9
clone size: -
J gene: TRBJ2-1
D gene: -
CDR3 protein: CASFPVGAGKYNEQFF
CDR3 DNA: TGTGCCAGCTTCCCCGTCGGGGCCGGGAAGTACAATGAGCAGTTCTTC

V gene: TRBV6-1
clone size: -
J gene: TRBJ2-7
D gene: TRBD2
CDR3 protein: CASVLGLAGGNNEQYF
CDR3 DNA: TGTGCCAGCGTTTTAGGACTAGCGGGAGGTAACAATGAGCAGTACTTC

V gene: TRBV10-1
clone size: few
J gene: TRBJ1-2
D gene: -
CDR3 protein: CASKSGGLYGYTF
CDR3 DNA: TGCGCCAGCAAGAGTGGGGGGCTCTATGGCTACACCTTC

V gene: TRBV20-1
clone size: -
J gene: TRBJ2-2
D gene: TRBD2
CDR3 protein: CSARPQSGRAVGGELFF
CDR3 DNA: TGCAGTGCTAGACCCCAAAGCGGGAGGGCCGTAGGCGGGGAGCTGTTTTTT

V gene: TRBV3-1
clone size: -
J gene: TRBJ2-1
D gene: TRBD2
CDR3 protein: CASSRSGGPSSLNEQFF
CDR3 DNA: TGTGCCAGCAGCCGTAGCGGGGGGCCTTCTAGCCTTAATGAGCAGTTCTTC

V gene: TRBV6-5
clone size: few
J gene: TRBJ1-5
D gene: -
CDR3 protein: CASSSGGGVQPQHF
CDR3 DNA: TGTGCCAGCAGTTCGGGAGGGGGGGTTCAGCCCCAGCATTTT

V gene: TRBV7-9
clone size: -
J gene: TRBJ1-2
D gene: TRBD1
CDR3 protein: CASSLGTDPSRYGYTF
CDR3 DNA: TGTGCCAGCAGCCTCGGGACAGACCCTTCCCGCTATGGCTACACCTTC

V gene: TRBV20-1
clone size: few
J gene: TRBJ2-7
D gene: -
CDR3 protein: CSARPEQKFSYEQYF
CDR3 DNA: TGCAGTGCTAGACCCGAGCAGAAGTTCTCCTACGAGCAGTACTTC

V gene: TRBV6-1
clone size: -
J gene: TRBJ2-7
D gene: -
CDR3 protein: CASTDWALGSYEQYF
CDR3 DNA: TGTGCCAGCACCGACTGGGCCCTAGGGTCCTACGAGCAGTACTTC

V gene: TRBV30
clone size: few
J gene: TRBJ2-3
D gene: -
CDR3 protein: CARGTPGTDTQYF
CDR3 DNA: TGTGCCAGAGGGACACCGGGCACAGATACGCAGTATTTT

V gene: TRBV3-1
clone size: -
J gene: TRBJ2-1
D gene: -
CDR3 protein: CASSQGSGLPPFF
CDR3 DNA: TGTGCCAGCAGCCAAGGTTCTGGCCTACCCCCGTTCTTC

V gene: TRBV28
clone size: -
J gene: TRBJ2-7
D gene: -
CDR3 protein: CASSGTSLGEQYF
CDR3 DNA: TGTGCCAGCAGTGGAACTAGTCTGGGCGAGCAGTACTTC

V gene: TRBV13
clone size: few
J gene: TRBJ2-5
D gene: -
CDR3 protein: CASSNQQETQYF
CDR3 DNA: TGTGCCAGCAGCAATCAACAAGAGACCCAGTACTTC

V gene: TRBV9
clone size: -
J gene: TRBJ2-7
D gene: TRBD2
CDR3 protein: CASSARLAGVYEQYF
CDR3 DNA: TGTGCCAGCAGCGCCCGACTAGCGGGAGTCTACGAGCAGTACTTC

V gene: TRBV18
clone size: few
J gene: TRBJ2-7
D gene: -
CDR3 protein: CASSPVQGHEQYF
CDR3 DNA: TGTGCCAGCTCACCTGTACAGGGCCACGAGCAGTACTTC

V gene: TRBV7-2
clone size: few
J gene: TRBJ2-1
D gene: TRBD2
CDR3 protein: CASSLGGTSIPEQFF
CDR3 DNA: TGTGCCAGCAGCTTAGGTGGGACTAGCATTCCTGAGCAGTTCTTC

V gene: TRBV20-1
clone size: few
J gene: TRBJ2-7
D gene: -
CDR3 protein: CSATRYLTSYEQYF
CDR3 DNA: TGCAGTGCCACCAGGTACCTAACCTCCTACGAGCAGTACTTC

V gene: TRBV7-6
clone size: -
J gene: TRBJ2-7
D gene: -
CDR3 protein: CASSFLGNEQYF
CDR3 DNA: TGTGCCAGCAGCTTCTTGGGGAATGAGCAGTACTTC

V gene: TRBV6-1
clone size: few
J gene: TRBJ2-7
D gene: -
CDR3 protein: CASREGHGNSYEQYF
CDR3 DNA: TGTGCCAGCAGAGAGGGACATGGGAACTCCTACGAGCAGTACTTC

V gene: TRBV28
clone size: -
J gene: TRBJ2-1
D gene: TRBD2
CDR3 protein: CAGKLGAAGHNEQFF
CDR3 DNA: TGTGCCGGCAAATTGGGTGCAGCGGGACACAATGAGCAGTTCTTC

V gene: TRBV2
clone size: -
J gene: TRBJ1-2
D gene: -
CDR3 protein: CASRGGNRAHSYGYTF
CDR3 DNA: TGTGCCAGCAGAGGAGGAAACAGGGCCCATTCCTATGGCTACACCTTC

V gene: TRBV12-3/TRBV12-4
clone size: -
J gene: TRBJ1-5
D gene: -
CDR3 protein: CASNMGPGPVSQHF
CDR3 DNA: TGTGCCAGCAATATGGGGCCCGGACCCGTGTCCCAGCATTTT

V gene: TRBV4-1
clone size: few
J gene: TRBJ1-1
D gene: -
CDR3 protein: CASSQDSGRKRDTEAFF
CDR3 DNA: TGCGCCAGCAGCCAAGATTCCGGAAGAAAAAGGGACACTGAAGCTTTCTTT

V gene: TRBV28
clone size: -
J gene: TRBJ2-5
D gene: -
CDR3 protein: CASTHGWGETQYF
CDR3 DNA: TGTGCCAGCACCCACGGGTGGGGAGAGACCCAGTACTTC

V gene: TRBV27
clone size: -
J gene: TRBJ2-3
D gene: -
CDR3 protein: CASSLTGTSSTDTQYF
CDR3 DNA: TGTGCCAGCAGTTTGACCGGGACTTCTAGCACAGATACGCAGTATTTT

V gene: TRBV7-2
clone size: -
J gene: TRBJ2-3
D gene: TRBD1
CDR3 protein: CAGSLRDSKDTQYF
CDR3 DNA: TGTGCCGGCAGCCTACGGGACAGCAAAGATACGCAGTATTTT

V gene: TRBV6-2/TRBV6-3
clone size: -
J gene: TRBJ1-2
D gene: -
CDR3 protein: CASSYKNSLNYGYTF
CDR3 DNA: TGTGCCAGCAGTTATAAGAACAGTTTGAACTATGGCTACACCTTC

V gene: TRBV5-1
clone size: many
J gene: TRBJ2-1
D gene: TRBD2
CDR3 protein: CASSTGLANEQFF
CDR3 DNA: TGCGCCAGCAGCACCGGACTAGCTAATGAGCAGTTCTTC